The 5 T cell receptor beta chains listed next were all sequenced from one sample in a study of cytomegalovirus exposure and HLA in healthy donors. PCR amplification relied on 60 Vbeta primers (plus 13 Jbeta primers). Assay: immunoSEQ multiplex PCR; the TCRdb copy retains only in-frame clones and omits some. There are about 170,000 clones in the sample; approximately 78% occur only once, and about 0.76% lies in the top ten. Source material: PBMCs. These receptor sequences come from a woman between 18 and 30 years old in good health and CMV-seronegative.

The chain recombines TRBV4-1 with TRBJ2-5; 8 positions match TRBD1. The V gene end was trimmed by 5 bases and the J gene end by 4 bases; junction bases not matched to a gene: 12. Germline CDR1 MGHRA, CDR2 YSYEKL. This CDR3 comprises 16 residues. As DNA, the CDR3 is TGCGCCAGCAGCAAAGTCCCCCAGGGGGCGAGAGAGACCCAGTACTTC. Its protein is CASSKVPQGARETQYF.

The CDR3 sequence is CATSRDVLTGAYEQYF. In DNA form, the CDR3 reads TGTGCCACCAGCAGAGATGTTCTTACAGGAGCCTACGAGCAGTACTTC. The rearrangement links TRBV15 to TRBJ2-7; weak D call: TRBD1 (5 bases). In germline, CDR1 is LNHNV, CDR2 YYDKDF (reference sequence). V was shortened by 0 bases and J by 2 bases, with 14 bases between the two germline ends. The CDR3 has 16 amino acids.

This chain joins TRBV9 and TRBJ2-1; 8 bases agree with TRBD2. The V segment lost 0 bases and the J segment 2 bases; nucleotides outside the gene matches: 1. The CDR3 is 15 amino acids. Germline V gene data show CDR1 as SGDLS and CDR2 as YYNGEE. CDR3 sequence reads: CASSVVAGTYNEQFF. The CDR3 nucleotides read TGTGCCAGCAGCGTAGTAGCGGGAACCTACAATGAGCAGTTCTTC.

A single count supports this clone. This chain joins TRBV6-1 and TRBJ2-5, with TRBD1 identical over 7 bases. The DNA end is a closer match to TRBJ2-7, so the J assignment may be wrong. From germline, CDR1 is MNHNS and CDR2 SASEGT. This CDR3 comprises 16 residues. CDR3 coding DNA: TGTGCCAGCAGTGAAGCACCGGGACAGTGGACCTACGAGCAGTACTTC. This gives the protein CASSEAPGQWTYEQYF.

CDR3 bases: TGTGCCAGCAGTCATCGGGACAGGAACTACGAGCAGTACTTC. Amino acid sequence: CASSHRDRNYEQYF. The chain employs TRBV28 and TRBJ2-7, with 8 bases fitting TRBD1. Germline V lookup: CDR1 MDHEN, CDR2 SYDVKM. The CDR3 extends over 14 amino acids. V was pared by 5 bases and J by 3 bases, with 6 bases of the junction left unmatched.